The clone carrying this TCR beta chain was detected only a few times. The sample belongs to a study of chronic HIV infection and antiretroviral therapy. Germline V gives CDR1 SQVTM, CDR2 ANQGSEA. The CDR3 totals 13 residues. Trimming took off 8 bases at V and 5 bases at J, with 18 bases between the two ends. TCRdb processed the 5' RACE reads anew with MiXCR; each CDR3 protein has one entry. The profile shows over 40,000 distinct CDR3 sequences, over 15% of them singletons. Material for sequencing was peripheral blood. This chain uses TRBV29-1 with TRBJ2-5; possibly TRBD2 for D (6 bases). The TCR comes from an adult who had HIV and had not received antiretroviral therapy, or was an uninfected healthy control (not recorded which). As DNA, the CDR3 is TGCAGCATTCCTAGCGAGTGGTCGGAGACCCAGTACTTC. Its protein product is CSIPSEWSETQYF.